The present T cell receptor (beta chain) was sequenced within a study of PD-1 blockade in classical Hodgkin lymphoma. At the level of the study: Patients in the cohort were put on intravenous nivolumab, 3 mg/kg every 2 weeks.

Every patient relapsed after autologous stem cell transplantation, and brentuximab vedotin exposure varied. Generated by immunoSEQ multiplex PCR, the TCRdb table keeps only in-frame clones and is missing some. There are roughly 140,000 clones in the sample; nearly 80% occur only once, and roughly a tenth lies in the top ten. V dropped 2 bases and J dropped 9 bases, with 10 bases sitting between them. The CDR3 is 12 amino acids. From germline, CDR1 is SGHAT and CDR2 FQDESV (reference sequence). The clonotype comes from a human donor with classical Hodgkin lymphoma. This chain uses TRBV11-1 with TRBJ2-5; D is uncertain. Here the sequenced sample was peripheral blood mononuclear cells (PBMCs), taken before the second cycle of nivolumab. The CDR3 sequence: CASSLRVSPQYF. CDR3 bases: TGTGCCAGCAGCTTACGAGTATCTCCCCAGTACTTC. Supplemented by reference TRBV11-1 and TRBJ2-5, the full variable domain reads EAEVAQSPRYKITEKSQAVAFWCDPISGHATLYWYRQILGQGPELLVQFQDESVVDDSQLPKDRFSAERLKGVDSTLKIQPAELGDSAMYLCASSLRVSPQYFGPGTRLLVL.